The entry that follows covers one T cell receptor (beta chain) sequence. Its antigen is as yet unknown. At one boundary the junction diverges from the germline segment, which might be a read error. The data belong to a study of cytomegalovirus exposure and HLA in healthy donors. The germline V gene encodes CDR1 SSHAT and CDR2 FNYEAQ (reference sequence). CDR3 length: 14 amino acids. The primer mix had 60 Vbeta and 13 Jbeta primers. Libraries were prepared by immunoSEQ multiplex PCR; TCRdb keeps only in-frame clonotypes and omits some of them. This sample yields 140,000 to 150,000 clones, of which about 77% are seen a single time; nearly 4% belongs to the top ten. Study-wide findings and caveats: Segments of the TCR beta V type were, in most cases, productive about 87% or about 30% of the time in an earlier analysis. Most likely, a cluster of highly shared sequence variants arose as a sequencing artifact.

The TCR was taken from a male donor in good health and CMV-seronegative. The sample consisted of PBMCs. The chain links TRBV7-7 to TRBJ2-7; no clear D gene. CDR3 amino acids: CASSLEPGSYEQYF. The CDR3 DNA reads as TGTGCTAGCAGCTTAGAACCAGGCTCCTACGAGCAGTACTTC.